The rows below give T cell receptor beta chains drawn from one sample of a study of blood T cell repertoires in COVID-19. Method: immunoSEQ multiplex PCR; TCRdb's copy keeps in-frame clones and lacks some. Among roughly 200,000 clones listed, more than 70% were seen once. Sequencing was done on a sample of PBMCs or T cells enriched from blood (not recorded which). These receptors were taken from a man between 40 and 49 years old who had recovered from COVID-19. CDR3s include the opening cysteine and the closing phenylalanine or tryptophan. A D gene is named only where the DNA matches it firmly. Clone size is stated in some rows and not others, as once, few, many or a class when expanded.

TRBD1	TRBV7-9	-	TRBJ1-1	TGTGCCAGCAGCTTAGCCGGGACAGGGGGCAATGAAGCTTTCTTT	CASSLAGTGGNEAFF
-	TRBV18	-	TRBJ1-3	TGTGCCAGCTCACCACAGGGGAACTCTGGAAACACCATATATTTT	CASSPQGNSGNTIYF
TRBD1	TRBV5-6	-	TRBJ1-3	TGTGCCAGCAGCTTTGAACAGGGGCTCGGAAACACCATATATTTT	CASSFEQGLGNTIYF
-	TRBV3-1/TRBV3-2	once	TRBJ1-1	TGTGCCAGCTCCCCCTTGACTGTTCAGGGAGGGGCTGAAGCTTTCTTT	CASSPLTVQGGAEAFF
TRBD1	TRBV30	few	TRBJ1-6	TGTGCCTTACAGCCCGAGGGACAGGGATGGTCACCCCTCCACTTT	CALQPEGQGWSPLHF
-	TRBV3-1/TRBV3-2	-	TRBJ1-1	TGTGCCAGCAGCCAAGATCTTATCCAGTGGGAAGCTTTCTTT	CASSQDLIQWEAFF
TRBD1	TRBV24-1	once	TRBJ1-5	TGTGCCACCAGTGATAACCCCGGGACAGAGAAGGATCAGCCCCAGCATTTT	CATSDNPGTEKDQPQHF
-	TRBV29-1	-	TRBJ2-7	TGCAGCGTTGAAGTAGGGGGAAGGGTCCCCTACGAGCAGTACTTC	CSVEVGGRVPYEQYF
TRBD1	TRBV18	-	TRBJ1-1	TGTGCCACCGGGACAGCCATGAACACTGAAGCTTTCTTT	CATGTAMNTEAFF
-	TRBV29-1	-	TRBJ1-1	TGCAGCGTGGTAGTGGGACAATACACTGAAGCTTTCTTT	CSVVVGQYTEAFF
TRBD1	TRBV5-1	-	TRBJ1-1	TGCGCCAGCAGCTTAAGAGAGGGGGCTGGAACTGAAGCTTTCTTT	CASSLREGAGTEAFF
TRBD2	TRBV6-1	few	TRBJ2-1	TGTGCCAGCAGTGAATTAGGGGCGGTGGCTAGCGGGAGCGATGAGCAGTTCTTC	CASSELGAVASGSDEQFF
-	TRBV28	-	TRBJ2-7	TGTGCCAGCAGTATCCTCAGCGAGGCCTCCTACGAGCAGTACTTC	CASSILSEASYEQYF
TRBD2	TRBV10-3	-	TRBJ2-1	TGTGCCACCAGACTAGCGGGGAGCTATGAGCAGTTCTTC	CATRLAGSYEQFF